This passage covers 15 T cell receptor beta chains from one sample sequenced in a study of OX40 agonist ivuxolimab in advanced cancers. The receptor library was made with the immunoSEQ multiplex PCR assay. This immuneACCESS table, as held by TCRdb, lists in-frame sequences with V and J called but not all clones. Of the missing ones, under half trace to an unresolved V gene in checked studies; the others have no known cause. The sample contains 80,000 to 100,000 clones, 80% to 90% of them found a single time. The ten largest clones take up roughly 5.5% of the sample. Here the sequenced sample was CD4+ or CD8+ T cells sorted from blood, taken in a trial of the OX40 agonist ivuxolimab. All receptors derive from an adult with an advanced solid tumor such as melanoma, head and neck, liver or kidney cancer.

The V gene is TRBV7-9, the J gene TRBJ2-3, with D possibly matching TRBD1 (6 bases). The V and J ends lost 5 bases and 5 bases respectively, with 14 bases between them. The CDR3 has 14 amino acids. Looked up from germline, CDR1 is SEHNR and CDR2 is FQNEAQ (reference sequence). CDR3 in amino acids: CASSLGQPGDTQYF. The CDR3 DNA follows: TGTGCCAGCAGCCTAGGACAGCCAGGAGATACGCAGTATTTT. The full variable domain, completed using reference TRBV7-9 and TRBJ2-3, is DTGVSQNPRHKITKRGQNVTFRCDPISEHNRLYWYRQTLGQGPEFLTYFQNEAQLEKSRLLSDRFSAERPKGSFSTLEIQRTEQGDSAMYLCASSLGQPGDTQYFGPGTRLTVL.

This chain connects TRBV6-6 to TRBJ1-5, with D unresolved. The CDR3 length is 15 residues. Germline V gene lookup returns CDR1 MNHNY and CDR2 SVGAGI (reference sequence). Between the trimmed V and J ends, which lost 0 bases and 3 bases, there was a span of 9 bases. CDR3 bases: TGTGCCAGCAGTTACTCGGGCCAGAACAATCAGCCCCAGCATTTT. It translates to CASSYSGQNNQPQHF.

The rearrangement links TRBV19 to TRBJ1-1; weak D call: TRBD1 (5 bases). The germline gives CDR1 LNHDA, CDR2 SQIVND (reference sequence). Trimming removed 2 bases at V and 6 bases at J, with 25 bases between. The CDR3 is 18 amino acids. The CDR3 region has the DNA TGTGCCAGTAGTATAACCTGGACACCTCCAGTATCCTCGGCTGAAGCTTTCTTT. This encodes CASSITWTPPVSSAEAFF.

This rearrangement joins TRBV5-4 to TRBJ2-7, with a possible D match to TRBD2 (6 bases). V lost 4 bases, J lost 6 bases, and 11 bases lay in between. CDR3 length: 12 residues. CDR1 and CDR2 from the germline V gene are SGHNT and YYREEE (reference sequence). CDR3: CASSVDYGEQYF. CDR3 coding DNA: TGTGCCAGCAGCGTGGACTACGGCGAGCAGTACTTC.

J is TRBJ2-7 and V is TRBV18; unclear D gene. Germline V gives CDR1 KGHSH, CDR2 LQKENI. With 3 bases removed from V and 4 bases from J, the gap between germline ends came to 13 bases. CDR3 length equals 14 residues. CDR3 protein: CASSPTRVPYEQYF. The CDR3 region has the DNA TGTGCCAGCTCACCCACCCGGGTTCCTTACGAGCAGTACTTC.

This rearrangement joins TRBV6-1 to TRBJ2-1, with D maybe TRBD1 (6 bases). CDR3 length: 13 amino acids. V shed 4 bases and J shed 2 bases, with 6 bases lying between them. CDR1 and CDR2 (germline): MNHNS, SASEGT. CDR3 sequence: CASSGGPYNEQFF. CDR3 DNA: TGTGCCAGCAGTGGGGGGCCCTACAATGAGCAGTTCTTC.

The gene calls are TRBV6-6 and TRBJ2-7; 8 nucleotides match TRBD1. Germline-derived CDR1 and CDR2 are MNHNY and SVGAGI (reference sequence). The CDR3 has 13 amino acids. V lost 6 bases and J lost 4; bases outside the gene matches: 5. The CDR3 DNA is TGTGCCAGCAGCGGGACAGGTCATTACGAGCAGTACTTC. It encodes CASSGTGHYEQYF.

This chain connects TRBV30 to TRBJ2-7; 9 nucleotides line up with TRBD2. The CDR3 runs to 17 residues. From germline, CDR1 is GTSNPN and CDR2 SVGIG (reference sequence). Trimming removed 0 bases from V and 4 bases from J; junction bases left unmatched: 13. This chain's CDR3 is CAWSVYSGSISRYEQYF. The CDR3 bases are TGTGCCTGGAGTGTATATAGCGGGAGTATTTCGAGGTACGAGCAGTACTTC.

CDR3 bases: TGTGCCAGCAGCTCAGACACTGAAGCTTTCTTT. This gives the protein CASSSDTEAFF. The J gene is TRBJ1-1, the V gene TRBV7-3; D is unresolved. V was clipped by 4 bases and J by 3 bases, with 3 bases between them. The V gene's germline CDR1 is SGHTA and CDR2 FQGTGA. This CDR3 is 11 amino acids long. The whole variable domain, filled in from reference TRBV7-3 and TRBJ1-1, reads GAGVSQTPSNKVTEKGKYVELRCDPISGHTALYWYRQSLGQGPEFLIYFQGTGAADDSGLPNDRFFAVRPEGSVSTLKIQRTERGDSAVYLCASSSDTEAFFGQGTRLTVV.

The chain links TRBV20-1 to TRBJ2-5, with D hard to call. The J call may be in error: the DNA end matches TRBJ2-7 better. This CDR3 region has 11 residues. The V gene's germline CDR1 is DFQATT and CDR2 SNEGSKA (reference sequence). For the CDR3, the DNA is TGCAGTGCAGCTGGGGACTACGAGCAGTACTTC. This codes for CSAAGDYEQYF.

The chain joins TRBV5-6 to TRBJ2-6; 14 nucleotides match TRBD2. The CDR3 extends over 19 amino acids. Unmatched junction bases numbered 8, after V lost 3 bases and J lost 3 bases. Germline V gene sequence: CDR1 SGHDT, CDR2 YYEEEE. In nucleotides, the CDR3 is TGTGCCAGCAGCTGGGGACTAGCGGGGGTTGCTCTTGGGGCCAACGTCCTGACTTTC. It is translated as CASSWGLAGVALGANVLTF.

This chain connects TRBV5-8 to TRBJ2-3; no clear D gene. In germline, CDR1 is SGHTS, CDR2 YDEGEE. The CDR3 sequence is 19 residues long. V lost 4 bases to trimming and J lost 2 bases, with 26 bases between them. CDR3 in DNA: TGTGCCAGCAGCCCGGGCCTCCGGGTACGGCTTTCCGTCACAGATACGCAGTATTTT. Amino acids: CASSPGLRVRLSVTDTQYF.

The chain couples TRBV18 to TRBJ1-1; the match to TRBD1 covers 7 bases. Germline CDR1 KGHSH, CDR2 LQKENI. The CDR3 spans 14 residues. Unmatched junction bases numbered 5, after V lost 6 bases and J lost 1 base. CDR3 in amino acids: CASSGTVANTEAFF. Written as DNA, the CDR3 is TGTGCCAGCTCTGGGACAGTGGCGAACACTGAAGCTTTCTTT.

The chain has TRBV27 and TRBJ2-3; 7 bases map to TRBD1. Germline trimming cut 6 bases from V and 3 bases from J; bases unmatched to any gene: 3. CDR1 is MNHEY, CDR2 SMNVEV, per germline (reference sequence). The CDR3 length is 13 residues. CDR3 in amino acids: CASRGTATDTQYF. DNA of the CDR3: TGTGCCAGCAGGGGGACAGCGACAGATACGCAGTATTTT.

The chain has TRBV7-9 and TRBJ1-2, with 7 bases aligning to TRBD1. The germline V gene encodes CDR1 SEHNR and CDR2 FQNEAQ (reference sequence). The CDR3 is 15 amino acids. V lost 4 bases, J lost 6 bases, and 11 bases stayed unmatched. Here the CDR3 DNA reads TGTGCCAGCAGCTCGACAGGGCCGTTAGTCGATGGCTACACCTTC. Amino acids: CASSSTGPLVDGYTF.